The sequence of this T cell receptor beta chain was determined in a study of human T cells and chemical hapten exposure. Study-wide results and limits: Relative to controls, expanded TCRs formed significantly more large CDR3 similarity clusters.

This clonotype was seen at least ten times. Its antigen is still unknown. From the RACE reads, TCRdb called clonotypes with MiXCR, one entry per CDR3 protein. The sample contains about 90,000 distinct CDR3 sequences, 9.5% to 13% of which appear only once. J lost 4 bases, V lost 4 bases, and 14 bases had no gene match. This CDR3 contains 17 residues. The germline gives CDR1 SGHAT, CDR2 FQNNGV. Time point given: patch test 3, about 24 weeks after DPC sensitization. The treatment was: therapeutic diphenylcyclopropenone sensitization with weekly scalp DPC. Extraction of total RNA was performed on unfractionated whole blood.

The V gene is TRBV11-2, the J gene TRBJ2-3; 7 nucleotides match TRBD2. The origin of this receptor is a woman under 40 with alopecia areata. Some clones in this sample may be carry-over from other donors' samples. The specimen was whole blood, collected in connection with sensitization to the hapten diphenylcyclopropenone (DPC). The CDR3, as DNA: TGTGCCAGCAGCTCTAGACTAACAGCGGGGTTTGCAGATACGCAGTATTTT. Translating gives CASSSRLTAGFADTQYF.